This is a list of T cell receptor beta chains from one sample in a study of blood T cell repertoires in COVID-19. Produced via immunoSEQ multiplex PCR; TCRdb's table is partial and in-frame only. The sample consists of more than 200,000 clones, 75% to 85% of them appearing once. Specimen: PBMCs or T cells enriched from blood (not recorded which). These receptors were taken from a woman aged 35 to 49 with acute COVID-19. Both conserved end residues are part of each CDR3. The D gene is left open where the match is weak. Clone size is shown for a subset of rows, as once, few, many or a class of expanded clone.

d_call	clone_size	v_call	j_call	cdr3_nt	cdr3_aa
NA	NA	TRBV6-5	TRBJ1-4	TGTGCCAGCGGACCGGGGAATAATGAAAAACTGTTTTTT	CASGPGNNEKLFF
NA	NA	TRBV27	TRBJ1-5	TGTGCCAGCAGCAACCGGGGTATGGGCAATCAGCCCCAGCATTTT	CASSNRGMGNQPQHF
NA	NA	TRBV11-2	TRBJ1-3	TGTGCCAGCAGACGCCCTGGGCGCCCTGGAAACACCATATATTTT	CASRRPGRPGNTIYF
TRBD1	few	TRBV5-4	TRBJ1-2	TGTGCCAGCAGCCGCCGGACAGGAGGCGGCTACACCTTC	CASSRRTGGGYTF
TRBD2	few	TRBV7-7	TRBJ2-5	TGTGCTAGCAGCCCGTTAGCGGGGGGCCCCGAGACCCAGTACTTC	CASSPLAGGPETQYF
NA	NA	TRBV20-1	TRBJ2-7	TGCAGTGCTAGTCACGGACTCCACATCTCCTACGAGCAGTACTTC	CSASHGLHISYEQYF
TRBD1	NA	TRBV19	TRBJ1-5	TGTGCCAGTAGTATGGGACAGGCTAGAAATCAGCCCCAGCATTTT	CASSMGQARNQPQHF
NA	NA	TRBV24-1	TRBJ1-5	TGTGCCACCAGTGCCGTGGGGCAGGGCAACAATCAGCCCCAGCATTTT	CATSAVGQGNNQPQHF
NA	NA	TRBV6-1	TRBJ2-2	TGTGCCAGCAGTGTAGCAGGGGATAACACCGGGGAGCTGTTTTTT	CASSVAGDNTGELFF
NA	few	TRBV27	TRBJ2-6	TGTGCCAGCAGTTCTCCGGGGGCCAACGTCCTGACTTTC	CASSSPGANVLTF
TRBD1	NA	TRBV18	TRBJ1-1	TGTGCCAGCTCACCGGGACAGGAATTAGGGAGAGCTTTCTTT	CASSPGQELGRAFF
NA	once	TRBV2	TRBJ1-5	TGTGCCAGCAGTGAAATTAGGGGGGGGGCGCCGCATTTT	CASSEIRGGAPHF
NA	NA	TRBV4-3	TRBJ1-3	TGCGCCAGCAGTAAGACGGGGGGAAACACCATATATTTT	CASSKTGGNTIYF